Listed here are 14 T cell receptor beta chains from one sample, sequenced in a study of blood T cell repertoires in COVID-19. Measured with immunoSEQ multiplex PCR; TCRdb has only the in-frame clones, and not every one. The profile shows approximately 160,000 clones, 90% of them singletons. The source material was peripheral blood. The receptors derive from a man aged 50-59 years with acute or convalescent COVID-19.

The rearrangement joins TRBV5-5 to TRBJ2-2; D may be TRBD2 (5 bases). From germline, CDR1 is SGHKS and CDR2 YYEKEE (reference sequence). CDR3 length: 17 residues. Trimming left V 3 bases short and J 8 bases short, with 23 bases between. In DNA, the CDR3 is TGTGCCAGCAGCTCGACGATGGCGGGCCCTCTTCGAGGGGAGCTGTTTTTT. Its protein is CASSSTMAGPLRGELFF.

J is TRBJ1-4 and V is TRBV5-6, with D uncertain. Germline assignment: CDR1 SGHDT and CDR2 YYEEEE. The CDR3 runs 15 residues. V was pared by 1 base and J by 0 bases, with 7 bases between. The CDR3 sequence is CASSLPDATNEKLFF. For the CDR3, the DNA is TGTGCCAGCAGCTTGCCAGATGCAACTAATGAAAAACTGTTTTTT.

The sample holds a few counts of this clone. The chain combines TRBV5-1 with TRBJ1-2; D gene uncertain. Per germline, CDR1 SGHRS and CDR2 YFSETQ. The CDR3 covers 13 residues. V shed 2 bases and J shed 4 bases, with 9 bases lying between them. The CDR3 here is CASSFKGGYGYTF. CDR3 bases: TGCGCCAGCAGCTTTAAAGGCGGCTATGGCTACACCTTC. Full variable domain (outside the CDR3, taken from reference TRBV5-1 and TRBJ1-2): KAGVTQTPRYLIKTRGQQVTLSCSPISGHRSVSWYQQTPGQGLQFLFEYFSETQRNKGNFPGRFSGRQFSNSRSEMNVSTLELGDSALYLCASSFKGGYGYTFGSGTRLTVV.

The rearrangement uses TRBV3-1 (or the pseudogene TRBV3-2) and TRBJ2-7; 9 positions match TRBD2. The V segment lost 0 bases and the J segment 5 bases; nucleotides outside the gene matches: 11. Germline CDR1 LGHDT, CDR2 YNNKEL (reference sequence). The CDR3 sequence is 17 residues long. CDR3 DNA sequence: TGTGCCAGCAGCCAAGACCTGCGCGGGGGGGGTAACCACGAGCAGTACTTC. Its protein is CASSQDLRGGGNHEQYF.

The genes are TRBV29-1 and TRBJ1-1, with D hard to call. Per the germline V gene, CDR1 is SQVTM and CDR2 is ANQGSEA. Trimming left V 4 bases short and J 0 bases short, with 9 bases between. This CDR3 has 13 amino acids. The CDR3 is CSVVVRLNTEAFF. In DNA, the CDR3 is TGCAGCGTTGTAGTCCGCCTGAACACTGAAGCTTTCTTT. Looking up the rest from reference TRBV29-1 and TRBJ1-1 gives the full variable domain: SAVISQKPSRDICQRGTSLTIQCQVDSQVTMMFWYRQQPGQSLTLIATANQGSEATYESGFVIDKFPISRPNLTFSTLTVSNMSPEDSSIYLCSVVVRLNTEAFFGQGTRLTVV.

This chain links TRBV7-9 with TRBJ2-6, with a tentative D call TRBD1 (5 bases). CDR1 and CDR2 (germline): SEHNR, FQNEAQ (reference sequence). The germline V and J ends were trimmed by 5 bases and 3 bases, with 11 bases remaining between them. The CDR3 sequence is 15 residues long. The CDR3 DNA reads TGTGCCAGCAGCCCTCCAGGGTTTGGGGCCAACGTCCTGACTTTC. Protein sequence: CASSPPGFGANVLTF. Supplemented by reference TRBV7-9 and TRBJ2-6, the full variable domain reads DTGVSQNPRHKITKRGQNVTFRCDPISEHNRLYWYRQTLGQGPEFLTYFQNEAQLEKSRLLSDRFSAERPKGSFSTLEIQRTEQGDSAMYLCASSPPGFGANVLTFGAGSRLTVL.

The rearrangement joins TRBV2 to TRBJ1-2; D not resolved. V dropped 8 bases and J dropped 6 bases, with 19 bases sitting between them. Germline V CDR1 and CDR2: SNHLY, FYNNEI. This CDR3 is 14 amino acids long. CDR3 in amino acids: CASSLTGSPDGYTF. In DNA, the CDR3 is TGTGCCAGCTCACTAACGGGGAGCCCGGATGGCTACACCTTC.

V gene TRBV5-5 combines with J gene TRBJ1-2; TRBD1 aligns across 7 bases. Germline CDR1 is SGHKS and CDR2 is YYEKEE (reference sequence). With 2 bases clipped from V and 2 bases from J, the junction kept 9 bases outside the gene matches. This CDR3 comprises 16 residues. As DNA, the CDR3 is TGTGCCAGCAGCTTCCCCCCATCGGGACAGAACTATGGCTACACCTTC. It yields the protein CASSFPPSGQNYGYTF.

This clone was detected only a few times. The rearrangement joins TRBV7-9 to TRBJ1-5; the match to TRBD1 covers 8 bases. Germline V gives CDR1 SEHNR, CDR2 FQNEAQ (reference sequence). The CDR3 consists of 15 residues. The V and J ends lost 4 bases and 2 bases, in that order; junction bases with no gene match: 4. The chain's CDR3 is CASSSTGQGNQPQHF. The CDR3 bases are TGTGCCAGCAGCTCTACGGGACAGGGCAATCAGCCCCAGCATTTT.

In its sample, this clone was seen once. The chain uses TRBV27 and TRBJ2-1; TRBD2 matches at 10 bases. This CDR3 is built from 15 residues. Per germline, CDR1 MNHEY and CDR2 SMNVEV (reference sequence). J was trimmed by 10 bases and V by 6 bases; bases with no gene match: 12. This CDR3 reads CASSQRTSGNDEQFF. The CDR3 DNA reads as TGTGCCAGCAGCCAAAGGACTAGCGGCAATGACGAGCAGTTCTTC.

The V gene is TRBV11-2, the J gene TRBJ2-5, with 8 nucleotides matching TRBD1. Germline V gives CDR1 SGHAT, CDR2 FQNNGV. This CDR3 is 16 amino acids long. Germline trimming cut 5 bases from V and 4 bases from J; bases unmatched to any gene: 12. In nucleotides, the CDR3 is TGTGCCAGCAGCAAGTGGACAGGGACCGGCGGAGAGACCCAGTACTTC. The encoded protein is CASSKWTGTGGETQYF. The variable domain in full, completed from reference TRBV11-2 and TRBJ2-5, reads EAGVAQSPRYKIIEKRQSVAFWCNPISGHATLYWYQQILGQGPKLLIQFQNNGVVDDSQLPKDRFSAERLKGVDSTLKIQPAKLEDSAVYLCASSKWTGTGGETQYFGPGTRLLVL.

V usage is TRBV2 and J usage is TRBJ1-5; 7 bases fit TRBD1. With V trimmed by 6 bases and J by 0 bases, 5 bases remained unmatched. This CDR3 contains 15 residues. The germline CDR1 and CDR2 sequences are SNHLY and FYNNEI. This chain's CDR3 is CASRDRDSSNQPQHF. In nucleotides, the CDR3 is TGTGCCAGCAGGGACCGGGACAGTAGCAATCAGCCCCAGCATTTT. Using reference TRBV2 and TRBJ1-5 for the parts outside the CDR3, the full variable domain is EPEVTQTPSHQVTQMGQEVILRCVPISNHLYFYWYRQILGQKVEFLVSFYNNEISEKSEIFDDQFSVERPDGSNFTLKIRSTKLEDSAMYFCASRDRDSSNQPQHFGDGTRLSIL.

V usage is TRBV4-2 and J usage is TRBJ2-1, with D tentatively TRBD2 (7 bases). The CDR3 has 18 amino acids. Germline V gives CDR1 LGHNA, CDR2 YNFKEQ. V was clipped by 0 bases and J by 4 bases, with 19 bases between them. The CDR3, as DNA: TGTGCCAGCAGCCAAGAAGGGGGGGCCGGGTCTAGGTACAATGAGCAGTTCTTC. It codes for CASSQEGGAGSRYNEQFF.

This chain links TRBV1 with TRBJ1-2. TRBV1 is assigned pseudogene status. The CDR3 spans 13 residues. The CDR3: CTEPGSGVHGYTF. CDR3 DNA sequence: TGCACCGAACCGGGGTCCGGGGTCCATGGCTACACCTTC.